This record looks at one T cell receptor (beta chain) sequence and its context. The clone's antigen remains unknown. No much larger clone is present one base from it, and per-base qualities are unavailable. This record belongs to a study of T cell responses to AZD1222 COVID-19 vaccine (dated by TCRdb to the early 2020s). For context, the study as a whole: A total of 230 to 250 trial participants underwent TCR sequencing, of whom some 200 had received two doses of AZD1222 and some 25 had received two doses of the MenACWY control vaccine. Enrollment into the trials was organized by age into subgroups of 18-55, 56-69 and 70-plus years, and those subgroups contained roughly 140, 27 and 60 TCR-sequenced participants, respectively.

Per the publication, the time point label means: about 28 days (+/-7) after the second vaccine dose. Because spike-specific TCR depth and breadth did not differ between the two schedules, AZD1222 recipients who got a second dose at roughly 4 weeks were pooled with those who got a second dose at roughly 12 weeks. The vaccinee samples were drawn from two UK trials, COV001 and COV002, one of which was a single-blind randomized controlled phase 2/3 trial testing AZD1222 (ChAdOx1 nCoV-19) in healthy adults. For TCRbeta chain sequencing, PBMC samples were collected from trial participants at day 0 and at day 28 after the second dose. Including the terminal cysteine and phenylalanine, the CDR3 comprises 14 residues. The read is trimmed to its CDR3 DNA, 42 bases read in frame from base 1. The V and J ends are trimmed by 5 bases and 7 bases, leaving 18 bases between them. CDR1 and CDR2 were assigned from the germline V gene as SGHRS and YFSETQ.

Overall study outcomes, separate from this receptor: The 56-69-year group was small, and its depth increase did not reach significance, likely because of low power. A significant rise in spike-specific TCR breadth and depth was observed after two AZD1222 doses relative to day 0 and relative to MenACWY recipients. No day 14 peak-response samples were available, so repertoires were characterized only after the peak T cell response. Reportedly, close to half of the unique spike-specific TCRs recognized epitopes lying outside the regions that are mutated in the B.1.351 and B.1.1.7 variants. Participants were mostly white British and included more females than males, and it was suggested by the authors that clonal diversity may have been underestimated. Conclusions about previously exposed vaccinees are limited, since just six AZD1222 recipients were seropositive for SARS-CoV-2 at baseline. CD4 TCRs associated with the vaccine covered the entire spike protein, and the dominant responses were in regions 160-218 and 743-854.

The CDR3 regions of human TCRbeta chains were analyzed by immunosequencing. The authors' pipeline ran thus. TCRs in the repertoires were matched against a reference library of SARS-CoV-2-specific TCRs that had been generated with the MIRA antigen-specificity platform. Breadth was defined as the fraction of unique TCRs that were SARS-CoV-2-associated, and depth was defined as the fraction of total T cells that were SARS-CoV-2-associated. Using the MIRA data, each spike-specific TCR was mapped to the spike region that the TCR reacts to and placed in a CD4 or CD8 class. Log10-transformed breadth and depth values were compared by one-way ANOVA with Sidak's multiple comparisons tests. TCRdb carries this immuneACCESS record with in-frame sequences only. Its versions omit some clonotypes, under half of them owing to an unresolved V gene in the studies checked, with the rest unexplained. V and J calls and clone size are copied from that table; D and trimming were computed from the DNA. The sample data list some 78,000 clones, and approximately 83% of these were observed just once. Approximately 1.3% of the sample goes to the ten largest clones.

The input for sequencing was peripheral blood, taken 28 days after the second AZD1222 dose. This receptor was obtained from an adult who received the AZD1222 COVID-19 vaccine. The sequence is built from TRBV5-1 and TRBJ2-5; the D gene is perhaps TRBD1, on 5 matching bases. The DNA sequence is given as TGCGCCAGCAGGGCATCACAGGCGGTAGGGACCCAGTACTTC. Translated, this is CASRASQAVGTQYF.